Listed below are T cell receptor beta chains from one sample, sequenced in a study of radiotherapy plus CTLA-4 blockade in lung cancer. Libraries were prepared by immunoSEQ multiplex PCR; TCRdb keeps only in-frame clonotypes and omits some of them. The table records 34,000 or so clones, around 74% of them present only once. This specimen was peripheral blood, taken from a patient treated with radiotherapy plus ipilimumab. Receptors originate from a human donor with non-small cell lung cancer that progressed on radiotherapy plus ipilimumab. Each CDR3 is given with its conserved first and last residue. The order of the fields is D gene, V gene, clone size, J gene, CDR3 DNA, CDR3 protein. D genes are given only for firm matches. Clone size is given for some rows only: seen once, a few or many times, or a class if the clone is expanded.

D gene: TRBD1; V gene: TRBV19; clone size: .; J gene: TRBJ1-1; CDR3 DNA: TGTGCCAGTAGTATAGGACAACAGGGGCTTATGAACACTGAAGCTTTCTTT; CDR3 protein: CASSIGQQGLMNTEAFF
D gene: .; V gene: TRBV4-2; clone size: .; J gene: TRBJ2-6; CDR3 DNA: TGTGCCAGCCATCCTCGACAGGGAGGAGCTGGGGCCAACGTCCTGACTTTC; CDR3 protein: CASHPRQGGAGANVLTF
D gene: TRBD2; V gene: TRBV9; clone size: .; J gene: TRBJ2-7; CDR3 DNA: TGTGCCAGCAGCGCTCAAGCGGGAGGGTTAGGCGAGCAGTACTTC; CDR3 protein: CASSAQAGGLGEQYF
D gene: TRBD2; V gene: TRBV13; clone size: .; J gene: TRBJ2-5; CDR3 DNA: TGTGCCAGCAGCCCTACGACCTTAGCGGGAGAAGAGACCCAGTACTTC; CDR3 protein: CASSPTTLAGEETQYF
D gene: .; V gene: TRBV27; clone size: .; J gene: TRBJ1-2; CDR3 DNA: TGTGCCAGCACCCCTTGGGAGGGGTCGAATGGCTACACCTTC; CDR3 protein: CASTPWEGSNGYTF
D gene: .; V gene: TRBV6-5; clone size: .; J gene: TRBJ1-5; CDR3 DNA: TGTGCCAGCAGTACAGATAGCAATCAGCCCCAGCATTTT; CDR3 protein: CASSTDSNQPQHF
D gene: .; V gene: TRBV19; clone size: few; J gene: TRBJ1-5; CDR3 DNA: TGTGCCAGTAGTATTTCTCAGGCTGGGGGCAATCAGCCCCAGCATTTT; CDR3 protein: CASSISQAGGNQPQHF
D gene: .; V gene: TRBV28; clone size: .; J gene: TRBJ2-7; CDR3 DNA: TGTGCCAGCAGTTTTCCGGAGCGCCTCGAGCAGTACTTC; CDR3 protein: CASSFPERLEQYF
D gene: .; V gene: TRBV14; clone size: .; J gene: TRBJ1-2; CDR3 DNA: TGTGCCAGCAGCCAAGATTGGTCCCTCTATGGCTACACCTTC; CDR3 protein: CASSQDWSLYGYTF
D gene: TRBD2; V gene: TRBV9; clone size: .; J gene: TRBJ2-1; CDR3 DNA: TGTGCCAGCAGCGACGGGACTACTTACAATGAGCAGTTCTTC; CDR3 protein: CASSDGTTYNEQFF
D gene: TRBD1; V gene: TRBV7-8; clone size: .; J gene: TRBJ1-2; CDR3 DNA: TGTGCCAGCAGCAGTACGGCAGGGGGTCGGGCGGGAGGAGGCTACACCTTC; CDR3 protein: CASSSTAGGRAGGGYTF
D gene: .; V gene: TRBV11-2; clone size: .; J gene: TRBJ1-5; CDR3 DNA: TGTGCCAGCAGCCGCGGGGCGAACCGCAATCAGCCCCAGCATTTT; CDR3 protein: CASSRGANRNQPQHF
D gene: TRBD2; V gene: TRBV2; clone size: .; J gene: TRBJ2-3; CDR3 DNA: TGTGCCATGGAGCGGGGGTTCACAGATACGCAGTATTTT; CDR3 protein: CAMERGFTDTQYF
D gene: TRBD2; V gene: TRBV4-1; clone size: .; J gene: TRBJ2-1; CDR3 DNA: TGCGCCAGCAGCCAGGGGCCCGGGGGGGGGAATGAGCAGTTCTTC; CDR3 protein: CASSQGPGGGNEQFF
D gene: .; V gene: TRBV9; clone size: .; J gene: TRBJ2-7; CDR3 DNA: TGTGCCAGCAGCGTAGTCCCTGGGGCTCCCTACGAGCAGTACTTC; CDR3 protein: CASSVVPGAPYEQYF
D gene: TRBD1; V gene: TRBV4-1; clone size: .; J gene: TRBJ2-2; CDR3 DNA: TGCGCCAGCAGCCCTCCTGGACAGGGGGTAATCGGGGAGCTGTTTTTT; CDR3 protein: CASSPPGQGVIGELFF
D gene: .; V gene: TRBV5-6; clone size: .; J gene: TRBJ2-2; CDR3 DNA: TGTGCCAGCAGCTTGGCTTTTTTTAGGGATAACACCGGGGAGCTGTTTTTT; CDR3 protein: CASSLAFFRDNTGELFF
D gene: .; V gene: TRBV6-1; clone size: .; J gene: TRBJ2-7; CDR3 DNA: TGTGCCACGCGACTGAGCGAGCAGTACTTC; CDR3 protein: CATRLSEQYF